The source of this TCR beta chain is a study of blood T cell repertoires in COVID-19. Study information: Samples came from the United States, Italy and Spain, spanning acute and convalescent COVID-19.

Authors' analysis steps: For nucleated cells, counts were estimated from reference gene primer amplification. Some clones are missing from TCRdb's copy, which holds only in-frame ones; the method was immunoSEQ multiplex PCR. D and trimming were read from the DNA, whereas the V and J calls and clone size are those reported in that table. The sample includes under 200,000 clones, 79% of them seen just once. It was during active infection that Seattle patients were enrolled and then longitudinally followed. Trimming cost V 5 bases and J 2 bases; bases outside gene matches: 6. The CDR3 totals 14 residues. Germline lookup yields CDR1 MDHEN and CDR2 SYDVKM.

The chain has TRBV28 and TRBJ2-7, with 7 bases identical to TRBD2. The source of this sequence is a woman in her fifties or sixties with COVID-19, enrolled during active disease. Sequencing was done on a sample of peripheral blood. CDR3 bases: TGTGCCAGCAGTCCCAGGACTAGACCCTACGAGCAGTACGTC. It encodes CASSPRTRPYEQYV.